One sample yielded the 10 T cell receptor beta chains listed below, sequenced in a study of blood T cell repertoires in COVID-19. The data were produced by immunoSEQ multiplex PCR, yet TCRdb's version contains in-frame clones alone and is incomplete. The sample has about 120,000 clones, approximately 80% seen once; the top ten hold around 10%. The specimen was peripheral blood. The source is a human donor in a cohort sampled during active COVID-19.

The rearrangement links TRBV15 to TRBJ1-2; 10 bases agree with TRBD1. Germline lookup yields CDR1 LNHNV and CDR2 YYDKDF (reference sequence). The CDR3 sequence is 16 residues long. J was trimmed by 4 bases and V by 2 bases; bases with no gene match: 7. The CDR3 sequence is CATSRPGTGVTYGYTF. As DNA, the CDR3 is TGTGCCACCAGCAGACCAGGGACAGGGGTAACCTATGGCTACACCTTC.

This clone was detected once. The chain employs TRBV6-2 or TRBV6-3 and TRBJ2-3, with D unresolved. The germline V gene encodes CDR1 MNHEY and CDR2 SVGEGT. The CDR3 is 12 residues long. Trimming cost V 6 bases and J 2 bases, with 6 bases left between them. In nucleotides, the CDR3 is TGTGCCAGCAGCCTCTACACAGATACGCAGTATTTT. It is translated as CASSLYTDTQYF.

The V call is TRBV19, the J call TRBJ2-6; 12 bases fit TRBD1. The CDR3 extends over 16 amino acids. V trimming: 9 bases; J trimming: 4 bases; junction bases outside the gene matches: 7. CDR1 and CDR2 from the germline V gene are LNHDA and SQIVND (reference sequence). The DNA for the CDR3 is TGTGCCAGCCTGCCGGGACAGGGGGCCGGGGCCAACGTCCTGACTTTC. Translated: CASLPGQGAGANVLTF.

This chain joins TRBV19 and TRBJ2-1; 12 bases match TRBD2. CDR3 length: 14 residues. The trim removed 6 bases at V and 6 bases at J, leaving 3 bases unmatched. Germline-derived CDR1 and CDR2 are LNHDA and SQIVND (reference sequence). CDR3 sequence: CASSPSGGGNEQFF. CDR3 bases: TGTGCCAGTAGCCCTAGCGGGGGGGGCAATGAGCAGTTCTTC.

The CDR3 sequence: CASSSGQSYGYTF. In DNA form, the CDR3 reads TGCGCCAGCAGCTCCGGACAGTCCTATGGCTACACCTTC. The chain joins TRBV5-1 to TRBJ1-2; D perhaps matches TRBD1 (6 bases). The germline V gene encodes CDR1 SGHRS and CDR2 YFSETQ. The CDR3 runs 13 residues. V was shortened by 3 bases and J by 4 bases, with 10 bases between the two germline ends.

This rearrangement joins TRBV19 to TRBJ2-5, with TRBD2 as a possible D gene (5 bases). Germline CDR1 reads LNHDA; CDR2 reads SQIVND (reference sequence). This CDR3 has 13 amino acids. Trimming pared 4 bases from V and 1 base from J, leaving 7 bases between. CDR3 DNA sequence: TGTGCCAGTAGTAGTAGCGCCCAAGAGACCCAGTACTTC. It specifies CASSSSAQETQYF.

The J gene is TRBJ2-2, the V gene TRBV19, with 7 bases matching TRBD1. This CDR3 is built from 13 residues. V trimming: 11 bases; J trimming: 5 bases; junction bases outside the gene matches: 8. Germline CDR1 and CDR2: LNHDA and SQIVND (reference sequence). CDR3 sequence: CAGKTGSTGELFF. CDR3 nucleotides: TGTGCCGGAAAGACAGGGAGTACCGGGGAGCTGTTTTTT.

The V and J genes are TRBV5-1 and TRBJ2-7; D unresolved. The CDR3 consists of 15 residues. Deletions cut 0 bases from V and 2 bases from J, with 12 bases between. Germline-derived CDR1 and CDR2 are SGHRS and YFSETQ. The CDR3 reads CASSLGFVPTYEQYF. CDR3 DNA sequence: TGCGCCAGCAGCTTGGGTTTCGTACCTACCTACGAGCAGTACTTC.

The chain couples TRBV5-6 to TRBJ2-7; weak D call: TRBD1 (5 bases). Trimming cost V 0 bases and J 6 bases, with 7 bases left between them. This CDR3 has 12 residues. Germline V gene data show CDR1 as SGHDT and CDR2 as YYEEEE. CDR3 in amino acids: CASSLEGSEQYF. DNA for the CDR3: TGTGCCAGCAGCTTGGAGGGGTCCGAGCAGTACTTC.

The chain recombines TRBV9 with TRBJ1-5; D gene unclear. Germline loops: CDR1 SGDLS, CDR2 YYNGEE. The CDR3 contains 14 residues. The germline V and J ends were trimmed by 0 bases and 1 base, with 5 bases remaining between them. The CDR3 spells CASSVDKSNQPQHF. As DNA, the CDR3 is TGTGCCAGCAGCGTAGATAAAAGCAATCAGCCCCAGCATTTT.